Listed below are T cell receptor beta chains from one sample, sequenced in a study of T cell repertoires and HLA-DP antigens. Measured with immunoSEQ multiplex PCR; TCRdb has only the in-frame clones, and not every one. Among roughly 110,000 clones listed, 80% to 95% were seen once. Their cognate antigens are unknown. Sequenced material: CD4+ T cells from PBMCs. The receptor source for this set is a young woman in good health and CMV-seronegative. CDR3s include the opening cysteine and the closing phenylalanine or tryptophan. The D gene is left open where the match is weak. Where a row states a size, it is once, few, many or the class of an expanded clone; other rows omit it.

cdr3_aa: CASSLVPSSSETQYF; cdr3_nt: TGTGCCAGCAGCTTAGTGCCCAGTTCTTCCGAGACCCAGTACTTC; clone_size: .; d_call: .; v_call: TRBV7-9; j_call: TRBJ2-5
cdr3_aa: CASRSRGASGNTIYF; cdr3_nt: TGTGCCAGCAGATCCCGGGGGGCTTCTGGAAACACCATATATTTT; clone_size: .; d_call: .; v_call: TRBV27; j_call: TRBJ1-3
cdr3_aa: CASSDEFQGEEQFF; cdr3_nt: TGCGCCAGCAGTGACGAATTTCAGGGTGAAGAGCAGTTCTTC; clone_size: once; d_call: .; v_call: TRBV10-1; j_call: TRBJ2-1
cdr3_aa: CATRAGPGAPTDTQYF; cdr3_nt: TGTGCCACCAGGGCAGGTCCCGGGGCGCCGACAGATACGCAGTATTTT; clone_size: .; d_call: .; v_call: TRBV15; j_call: TRBJ2-3
cdr3_aa: CASSQDRGIQETQYF; cdr3_nt: TGTGCCAGCAGCCAAGATAGGGGCATCCAAGAGACCCAGTACTTC; clone_size: .; d_call: .; v_call: TRBV4-2; j_call: TRBJ2-5
cdr3_aa: CATSRQGNYGYTF; cdr3_nt: TGTGCCACCTCCCGGCAGGGTAACTATGGCTACACCTTC; clone_size: .; d_call: .; v_call: TRBV19; j_call: TRBJ1-2
cdr3_aa: CASSEWGSLNEKLFF; cdr3_nt: TGTGCCAGCAGTGAATGGGGGTCCCTTAATGAAAAACTGTTTTTT; clone_size: .; d_call: .; v_call: TRBV25-1; j_call: TRBJ1-4
cdr3_aa: CASSFRPGNTIYF; cdr3_nt: TGTGCCAGCAGTTTCCGGCCTGGAAACACCATATATTTT; clone_size: .; d_call: .; v_call: TRBV27; j_call: TRBJ1-3
cdr3_aa: CASSRSGRGYNEQFF; cdr3_nt: TGTGCCAGCAGCCGGAGCGGGAGGGGGTACAATGAGCAGTTCTTC; clone_size: .; d_call: TRBD2; v_call: TRBV5-4; j_call: TRBJ2-1
cdr3_aa: CATSYHQGAWNEQFF; cdr3_nt: TGTGCCACCAGCTACCATCAGGGGGCGTGGAATGAGCAGTTCTTC; clone_size: .; d_call: TRBD1; v_call: TRBV15; j_call: TRBJ2-1
cdr3_aa: CASSLLLAGGLQETQYF; cdr3_nt: TGTGCCAGCAGTTTATTACTAGCGGGAGGCCTCCAAGAGACCCAGTACTTC; clone_size: .; d_call: TRBD2; v_call: TRBV27; j_call: TRBJ2-5
cdr3_aa: CASSFSRALQETQYF; cdr3_nt: TGTGCCAGCAGCTTTTCCCGGGCCTTACAAGAGACCCAGTACTTC; clone_size: .; d_call: .; v_call: TRBV7-2; j_call: TRBJ2-5
cdr3_aa: CASSVRRNNYGYTF; cdr3_nt: TGTGCCAGCAGTGTCCGGCGAAATAACTATGGCTACACCTTC; clone_size: once; d_call: .; v_call: TRBV6-5; j_call: TRBJ1-2
cdr3_aa: CAISDEGLGVYEQFF; cdr3_nt: TGTGCCATCAGTGATGAGGGACTAGGGGTCTATGAGCAGTTCTTC; clone_size: .; d_call: TRBD2; v_call: TRBV10-3; j_call: TRBJ2-1
cdr3_aa: CASSLLAGAGDTQYF; cdr3_nt: TGTGCCAGCAGCTTACTGGCGGGGGCCGGGGATACGCAGTATTTT; clone_size: .; d_call: .; v_call: TRBV7-2; j_call: TRBJ2-3
cdr3_aa: CASSFGGRAYNEQFF; cdr3_nt: TGTGCCAGCAGTTTCGGCGGGAGGGCCTACAATGAGCAGTTCTTC; clone_size: once; d_call: TRBD2; v_call: TRBV27; j_call: TRBJ2-1